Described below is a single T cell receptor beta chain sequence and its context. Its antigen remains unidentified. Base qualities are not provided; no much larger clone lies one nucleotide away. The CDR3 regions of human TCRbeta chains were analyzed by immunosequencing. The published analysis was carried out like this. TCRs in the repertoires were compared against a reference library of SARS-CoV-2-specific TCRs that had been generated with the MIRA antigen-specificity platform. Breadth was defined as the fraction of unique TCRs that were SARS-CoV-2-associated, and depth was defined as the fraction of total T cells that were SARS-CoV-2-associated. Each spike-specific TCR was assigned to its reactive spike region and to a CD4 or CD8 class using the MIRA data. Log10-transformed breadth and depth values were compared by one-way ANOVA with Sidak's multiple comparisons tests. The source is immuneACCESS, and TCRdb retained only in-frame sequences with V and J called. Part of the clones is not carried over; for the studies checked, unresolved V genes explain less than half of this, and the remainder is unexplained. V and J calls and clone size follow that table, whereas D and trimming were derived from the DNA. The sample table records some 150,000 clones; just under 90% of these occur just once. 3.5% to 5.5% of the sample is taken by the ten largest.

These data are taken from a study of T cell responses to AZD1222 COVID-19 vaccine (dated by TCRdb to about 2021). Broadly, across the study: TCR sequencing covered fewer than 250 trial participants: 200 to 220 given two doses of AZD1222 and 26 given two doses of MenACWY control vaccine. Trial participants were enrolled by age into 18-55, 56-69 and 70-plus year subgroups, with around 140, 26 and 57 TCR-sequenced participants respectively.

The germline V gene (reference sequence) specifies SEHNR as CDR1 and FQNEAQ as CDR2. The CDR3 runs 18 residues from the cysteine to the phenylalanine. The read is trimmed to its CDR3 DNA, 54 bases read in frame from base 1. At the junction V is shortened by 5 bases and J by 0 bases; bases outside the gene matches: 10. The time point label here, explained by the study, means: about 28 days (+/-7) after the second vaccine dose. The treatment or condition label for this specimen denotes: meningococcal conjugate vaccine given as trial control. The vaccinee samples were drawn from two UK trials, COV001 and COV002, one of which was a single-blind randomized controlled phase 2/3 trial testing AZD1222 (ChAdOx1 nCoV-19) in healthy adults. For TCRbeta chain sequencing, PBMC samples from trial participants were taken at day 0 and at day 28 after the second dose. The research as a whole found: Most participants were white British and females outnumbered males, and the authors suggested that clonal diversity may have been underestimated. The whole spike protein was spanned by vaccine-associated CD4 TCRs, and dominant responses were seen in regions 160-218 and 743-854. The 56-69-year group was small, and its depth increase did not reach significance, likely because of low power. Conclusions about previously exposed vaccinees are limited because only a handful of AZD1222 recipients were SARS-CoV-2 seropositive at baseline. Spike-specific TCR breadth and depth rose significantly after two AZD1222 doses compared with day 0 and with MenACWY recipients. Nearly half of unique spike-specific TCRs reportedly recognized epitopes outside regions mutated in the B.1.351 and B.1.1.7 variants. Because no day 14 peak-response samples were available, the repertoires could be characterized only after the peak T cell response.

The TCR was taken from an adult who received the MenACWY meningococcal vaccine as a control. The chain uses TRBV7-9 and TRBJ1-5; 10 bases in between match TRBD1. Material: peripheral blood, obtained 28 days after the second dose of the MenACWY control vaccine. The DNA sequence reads TGTGCCAGCAGCACCGGACAGGGGGACTCCTATAGCAATCAGCCCCAGCATTTT. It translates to CASSTGQGDSYSNQPQHF.